The next 30 T cell receptor beta chains were all read from a single sample in a study of neurological immune-mediated disorders. TCRdb called the 5' RACE reads again in MiXCR, with one record for every CDR3 protein. The top ten hold approximately 6.6% of the sample, which has about 58,000 distinct CDR3 sequences, about 3.4% seen once. The specimen was PBMCs. These receptors came from a woman aged 55 to 70 with multiple sclerosis.

This clonotype was seen many times. The J gene is TRBJ1-5, the V gene TRBV3-1; no firm D call. Germline V CDR1 and CDR2: LGHDT, YNNKEL (reference sequence). The CDR3 is made up of 16 amino acids. Trimming took 1 base from V and 0 from J, leaving 10 bases between them. CDR3 loop: CASSQGRKYSNQPQHF. CDR3 DNA: TGTGCCAGCAGCCAAGGCCGGAAGTATAGCAATCAGCCCCAGCATTTT.

Ten or more counts support this clonotype. The rearrangement uses TRBV20-1 and TRBJ1-5; 9 positions agree with TRBD1. Germline assignment: CDR1 DFQATT and CDR2 SNEGSKA (reference sequence). V lost 3 bases and J lost 5; bases outside the gene matches: 2. The CDR3 is 13 amino acids. The CDR3, as DNA: TGCAGTGCTAGTACAGGGGGCGATCAGCCCCAGCATTTT. It specifies CSASTGGDQPQHF.

This clonotype was observed at least ten times. The chain recombines TRBV28 with TRBJ1-2, with TRBD1 identical over 8 bases. V shed 3 bases, J shed 5 bases, and the junction held 8 bases outside the gene matches. The CDR3 contains 15 residues. CDR1 MDHEN and CDR2 SYDVKM come from the germline V gene. CDR3 residues: CASSLIQGARYGYTF. CDR3 DNA: TGTGCCAGCAGTTTGATCCAGGGGGCGAGGTATGGCTACACCTTC.

This clonotype has a count of ten or more. This chain joins TRBV7-2 and TRBJ2-5; TRBD2 matches at 10 bases. This CDR3 comprises 15 residues. Trimming at V came to 4 bases and at J to 3 bases, leaving 5 bases not matched to a gene. From germline, CDR1 is SGHTA and CDR2 FQGNSA. The CDR3 reads CASSSERGGKETQYF. CDR3 coding DNA: TGTGCCAGCAGCTCGGAGCGGGGGGGAAAAGAGACCCAGTACTTC.

The V call is TRBV20-1, the J call TRBJ1-1; D ambiguous. Looked up from germline, CDR1 is DFQATT and CDR2 is SNEGSKA (reference sequence). Deletions cut 0 bases from V and 3 bases from J, with 8 bases between. This CDR3 is 13 amino acids long. This CDR3 reads CSARDTGDTEAFF. In DNA form, the CDR3 reads TGCAGTGCTAGAGATACCGGGGACACTGAAGCTTTCTTT.

This clonotype has a count of ten or more. The chain links TRBV27 to TRBJ2-7, with TRBD1 matching over 10 bases. Germline lookup yields CDR1 MNHEY and CDR2 SMNVEV (reference sequence). The CDR3 has 15 residues. Trimming took 5 bases from V and 7 from J; bases not matched to a gene: 11. The DNA for the CDR3 is TGTGCCAGCAGTGGCCGCGGGACAGGGGTGGGTGAGCAGTACTTC. Translating gives CASSGRGTGVGEQYF.

The chain uses TRBV20-1 and TRBJ2-7; 7 bases map to TRBD2. The trim removed 7 bases at V and 2 bases at J, leaving 11 bases unmatched. Per the germline V gene, CDR1 is DFQATT and CDR2 is SNEGSKA (reference sequence). The CDR3 totals 14 residues. CDR3 DNA sequence: TGCAGTGGTGTCTACGGGACTAAACCCTACGAGCAGTACTTC. Translation: CSGVYGTKPYEQYF.

Many counts were recorded for this clonotype. The chain uses TRBV7-2 and TRBJ2-1; D not certain. Trimming removed 1 base at V and 9 bases at J, with 13 bases between. This CDR3 is built from 14 residues. Germline loops: CDR1 SGHTA, CDR2 FQGNSA. CDR3 bases: TGTGCCAGCAGCTTAGGATCTAGATTCAGTGAGCAGTTCTTC. Amino acid sequence: CASSLGSRFSEQFF.

This clonotype appeared many times. This chain links TRBV7-8 with TRBJ2-5, with 9 nucleotides matching TRBD2. Germline CDR1 SGHVS, CDR2 FQNEAQ. V was clipped by 0 bases and J by 3 bases; unmatched bases: 8. The CDR3 sequence is 17 residues long. CDR3 in amino acids: CASSLARLAGRKETQYF. The CDR3 DNA reads as TGTGCCAGCAGCTTAGCTCGGCTAGCGGGAAGAAAAGAGACCCAGTACTTC.

Ten or more counts support this clonotype. DNA of the CDR3: TGTGCCAGCAGCCCCCTTTCCTTAACTAGAGTCACCGAGACCCAGTACTTC. Protein sequence: CASSPLSLTRVTETQYF. The chain joins TRBV28 to TRBJ2-5; TRBD2 is a possible D gene (5 bases). Trimming took off 6 bases at V and 5 bases at J, with 25 bases between the two ends. The CDR3 has 17 amino acids. Germline V CDR1 and CDR2: MDHEN, SYDVKM.

This clonotype was recorded at least ten times. This chain joins TRBV10-3 and TRBJ1-5; D remains unclear. Trimming took off 3 bases at V and 1 base at J, with 13 bases between the two ends. The CDR3 is 16 amino acids. The V gene's germline CDR1 is ENHRY and CDR2 SYGVKD. The CDR3 loop reads CAISDQSGGSNQPQHF. The CDR3 nucleotides read TGTGCCATCAGTGACCAGAGCGGCGGAAGCAATCAGCCCCAGCATTTT.

This clonotype was recorded many times. This chain uses TRBV20-1 with TRBJ1-1; 9 positions agree with TRBD1. Germline V lookup: CDR1 DFQATT, CDR2 SNEGSKA (reference sequence). The CDR3 has 13 residues. J gave up 3 bases and V 5 bases, and 4 bases lay outside the gene matches. DNA of the CDR3: TGCAGTGCTTTACAGGGGGCGCACACTGAAGCTTTCTTT. Its translation is CSALQGAHTEAFF.

In its sample, this clonotype was seen many times. The V call is TRBV20-1, the J call TRBJ2-1, with 9 positions matching TRBD2. V shed 2 bases and J 3 bases; nucleotides not matched to a gene: 8. This CDR3 is 16 amino acids long. Germline V gene sequence: CDR1 DFQATT, CDR2 SNEGSKA (reference sequence). This chain's CDR3 is CSARPAGGVRYNEQFF. In DNA, the CDR3 is TGCAGTGCTAGACCAGCGGGAGGTGTTCGCTACAATGAGCAGTTCTTC.

The rearrangement uses TRBV12-3 or TRBV12-4 and TRBJ1-2; tentative D call: TRBD1 (6 bases). CDR3 size: 13 residues. The V end lost 6 bases, the J end lost 2 bases, and 10 bases lay between the germline ends. CDR3 sequence reads: CASSSQGNYGYTF. Here the CDR3 DNA reads TGTGCCAGCAGCTCACAGGGAAACTATGGCTACACCTTC.

The V gene is TRBV29-1, the J gene TRBJ2-1; TRBD1 matches at 9 bases. With 8 bases clipped from V and 0 bases from J, the junction kept 5 bases outside the gene matches. Germline CDR1 SQVTM, CDR2 ANQGSEA. The CDR3 runs to 14 residues. Here the CDR3 reads CSTGQGSSYNEQFF. The CDR3 DNA reads TGCAGCACAGGACAGGGGAGCTCCTACAATGAGCAGTTCTTC.

Many counts were recorded for this clonotype. The V call is TRBV5-5, the J call TRBJ1-5; TRBD1 agrees at 8 bases. Trimming removed 2 bases from V and 5 bases from J; junction bases left unmatched: 6. Germline loops: CDR1 SGHKS, CDR2 YYEKEE (reference sequence). CDR3 size: 15 residues. The CDR3 reads CASSFRTGSDQPQHF. The DNA for the CDR3 is TGTGCCAGCAGCTTTAGGACAGGGAGCGATCAGCCCCAGCATTTT. Filled out from reference TRBV5-5 and TRBJ1-5, the complete variable domain reads DAGVTQSPTHLIKTRGQQVTLRCSPISGHKSVSWYQQVLGQGPQFIFQYYEKEERGRGNFPDRFSARQFPNYSSELNVNALLLGDSALYLCASSFRTGSDQPQHFGDGTRLSIL.

This clonotype was observed at least ten times. This chain uses TRBV5-1 with TRBJ2-5; tentative D call: TRBD2 (5 bases). V gave up 2 bases and J gave up 3 bases, with 8 bases separating them. This CDR3 is 13 amino acids long. The germline CDR1 and CDR2 sequences are SGHRS and YFSETQ. The CDR3 protein is CASSFPAEETQYF. The CDR3 region has the DNA TGCGCCAGCAGCTTTCCAGCGGAAGAGACCCAGTACTTC.

This clonotype was observed many times. This chain joins TRBV3-1 and TRBJ1-2; a weak D match, TRBD1 (5 bases). Germline V gene lookup returns CDR1 LGHDT and CDR2 YNNKEL (reference sequence). CDR3 size: 14 residues. The germline V and J ends were trimmed by 0 bases and 8 bases, with 13 bases remaining between them. Here the CDR3 DNA reads TGTGCCAGCAGCCAAGATGGAGGGACGCGGGGCTACACCTTC. This gives the protein CASSQDGGTRGYTF.

This clonotype was seen many times. This chain connects TRBV18 to TRBJ1-1; D might be TRBD1 (6 bases). This CDR3 region has 13 residues. V lost 5 bases, J lost 7 bases, and 14 bases lay in between. CDR1 KGHSH and CDR2 LQKENI come from the germline V gene. CDR3 amino acids: CASSMQGMGEAFF. CDR3 bases: TGTGCCAGCTCAATGCAGGGGATGGGTGAAGCTTTCTTT.

The table lists this clonotype with many counts. The gene calls are TRBV20-1 and TRBJ2-1; 8 positions match TRBD2. This CDR3 has 13 residues. Germline V lookup: CDR1 DFQATT, CDR2 SNEGSKA (reference sequence). Trimming at V came to 4 bases and at J to 5 bases, leaving 4 bases not matched to a gene. The CDR3, as DNA: TGCAGTGCTATGGGACTAGGAAACAATGAGCAGTTCTTC. It translates to CSAMGLGNNEQFF.

This clonotype has a count of ten or more. The rearrangement links TRBV29-1 to TRBJ2-2, with 9 nucleotides matching TRBD1. This CDR3 is 15 amino acids long. J was trimmed by 3 bases and V by 6 bases; bases with no gene match: 8. CDR1 and CDR2 (germline): SQVTM, ANQGSEA. CDR3 in DNA: TGCAGCGTCAGGACCGGGACAGGGCACACCGGGGAGCTGTTTTTT. Protein: CSVRTGTGHTGELFF.

At least ten counts were recorded for this clonotype. The chain recombines TRBV20-1 with TRBJ2-5; 9 bases map to TRBD2. This CDR3 is 15 amino acids long. Per germline, CDR1 DFQATT and CDR2 SNEGSKA (reference sequence). The V segment lost 2 bases and the J segment 4 bases; nucleotides outside the gene matches: 8. CDR3 bases: TGCAGTGCTAGATCGCGGGGGGGCCTTTCAGAGACCCAGTACTTC. Amino acids: CSARSRGGLSETQYF.

In this sample, this clonotype turned up many times. This sequence joins TRBV5-1 and TRBJ2-3, with 7 bases lining up with TRBD2. CDR1 SGHRS and CDR2 YFSETQ come from the germline V gene. The V segment lost 1 base and the J segment 4 bases; nucleotides outside the gene matches: 6. There are 15 residues in the CDR3. CDR3 region: CASSLRREGPDTQYF. CDR3 DNA: TGCGCCAGCAGCTTGAGAAGGGAGGGCCCAGATACGCAGTATTTT.

This clonotype was seen ten or more times. The chain has TRBV27 and TRBJ2-5, with 9 nucleotides matching TRBD1. The germline CDR1 and CDR2 sequences are MNHEY and SMNVEV (reference sequence). J gave up 5 bases and V 0 bases, and 4 bases lay outside the gene matches. The CDR3 runs 15 residues. The CDR3 DNA is TGTGCCAGCAGTTTATCGGGGACAGGGATTGAGACCCAGTACTTC. Protein: CASSLSGTGIETQYF.

This clonotype was seen many times. Here the CDR3 DNA reads TGTGCCACCAGCAGAGACAGGACGAACACCGGGGAGCTGTTTTTT. Amino acids: CATSRDRTNTGELFF. This chain joins TRBV15 and TRBJ2-2; D is undetermined. The CDR3 loop spans 15 amino acids. V shed 0 bases and J shed 0 bases, with 5 bases lying between them. Germline V lookup: CDR1 LNHNV, CDR2 YYDKDF (reference sequence).

This clonotype was detected many times. The chain recombines TRBV3-1 with TRBJ2-1, with D possibly TRBD1 on 6 matching bases. This CDR3 has 15 amino acids. The germline V and J ends were trimmed by 5 bases and 0 bases, with 11 bases remaining between them. Germline CDR1 and CDR2: LGHDT and YNNKEL (reference sequence). As DNA, the CDR3 is TGTGCCAGCAGCTTAAAAGGGGGCTCCTACAATGAGCAGTTCTTC. It translates to CASSLKGGSYNEQFF.

This clonotype was seen many times. The chain combines TRBV7-8 with TRBJ2-7, with 10 positions matching TRBD1. V was pared by 1 base and J by 2 bases, with 8 bases of the junction left unmatched. The CDR3 spans 17 residues. Germline lookup yields CDR1 SGHVS and CDR2 FQNEAQ. Here the CDR3 reads CASSLGLTGTGAYEQYF. The CDR3 nucleotides read TGTGCCAGCAGCTTAGGACTTACCGGGACAGGGGCCTACGAGCAGTACTTC.

This clonotype has at least ten counts. The chain couples TRBV7-2 to TRBJ1-2; tentative D call: TRBD1 (6 bases). Per the germline V gene, CDR1 is SGHTA and CDR2 is FQGNSA. V lost 5 bases to trimming and J lost 10 bases, with 23 bases between them. The CDR3 extends over 15 amino acids. CDR3 region: CASSARQDPGNDYTF. DNA for the CDR3: TGTGCCAGCAGCGCCCGACAGGACCCTGGGAATGACTACACCTTC.

This clonotype has ten or more counts. The V call is TRBV15, the J call TRBJ2-3, with D possibly TRBD2 on 6 matching bases. Trimming took off 6 bases at V and 0 bases at J, with 19 bases between the two ends. Per germline, CDR1 LNHNV and CDR2 YYDKDF (reference sequence). This CDR3 comprises 17 residues. CDR3 DNA: TGTGCCACCAGAAGGGGTCGCGGGGCGTCTAGCACAGATACGCAGTATTTT. Translation: CATRRGRGASSTDTQYF.

V usage is TRBV9 and J usage is TRBJ2-5; 11 nucleotides match TRBD2. Germline values: CDR1 SGDLS, CDR2 YYNGEE. This CDR3 is built from 15 residues. V was clipped by 1 base and J by 4 bases; unmatched bases: 3. CDR3 amino acids: CASSVYGTSGETQYF. CDR3 DNA sequence: TGTGCCAGCAGCGTATACGGGACTAGCGGAGAGACCCAGTACTTC.